At least ten counts were recorded for the clone carrying this TCR beta chain. Its antigen is undetermined. This sample was taken from a study of T cell repertoires in cytomegalovirus infection. Broader study findings: There were HLA-C-restricted CMV-specific TCR beta clonotypes dominating the ex vivo response.

TCRdb reprocessed the reads via MiXCR and lists one record per CDR3 protein. The table records hundreds of thousands of distinct CDR3 sequences, around a sixth of them present only once. Germline lookup yields CDR1 SGHTA and CDR2 FQGNSA. The CDR3 runs to 17 residues. V lost 2 bases, J lost 4 bases, and 8 bases stayed unmatched. Sequencing was performed on PBMCs. The chain combines TRBV7-2 with TRBJ2-4; TRBD2 matches 10 bases. The sequence came from a human donor in good health (CMV status not recorded). Some clones in this sample may be carry-over from other donors' samples. CDR3: CASSLPGLALSKNIQYF. DNA for the CDR3: TGTGCCAGCAGCTTACCGGGACTAGCGTTGAGTAAAAACATTCAGTACTTC.